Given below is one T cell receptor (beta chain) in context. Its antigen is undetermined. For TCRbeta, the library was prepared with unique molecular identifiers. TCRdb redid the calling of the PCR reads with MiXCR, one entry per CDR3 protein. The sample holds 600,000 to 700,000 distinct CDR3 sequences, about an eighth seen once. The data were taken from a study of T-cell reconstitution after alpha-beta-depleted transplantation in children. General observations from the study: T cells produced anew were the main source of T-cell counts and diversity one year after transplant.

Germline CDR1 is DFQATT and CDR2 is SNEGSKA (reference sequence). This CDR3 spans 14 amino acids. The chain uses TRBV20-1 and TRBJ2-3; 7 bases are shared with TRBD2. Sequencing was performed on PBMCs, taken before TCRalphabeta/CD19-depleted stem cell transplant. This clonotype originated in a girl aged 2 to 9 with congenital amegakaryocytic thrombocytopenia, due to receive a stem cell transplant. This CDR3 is CRAGEAGTSDTQYF. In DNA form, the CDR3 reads TGCAGGGCCGGGGAAGCGGGAACTTCAGATACGCAGTATTTT.